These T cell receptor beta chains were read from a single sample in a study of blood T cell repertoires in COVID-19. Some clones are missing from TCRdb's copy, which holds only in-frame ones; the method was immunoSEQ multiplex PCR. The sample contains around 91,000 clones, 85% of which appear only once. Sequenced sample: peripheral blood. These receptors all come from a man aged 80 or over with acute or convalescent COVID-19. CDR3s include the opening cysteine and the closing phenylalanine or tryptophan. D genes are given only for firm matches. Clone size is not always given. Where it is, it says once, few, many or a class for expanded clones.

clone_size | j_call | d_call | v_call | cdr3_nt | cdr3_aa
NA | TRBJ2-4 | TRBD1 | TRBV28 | TGTGCCAGCAGTTTATGGGGACAGGGGTTAGCCAAAAACATTCAGTACTTC | CASSLWGQGLAKNIQYF
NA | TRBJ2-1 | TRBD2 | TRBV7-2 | TGTGCCAGCAGCTTAGCGAAGGCTAGCGGGGCGAATGAGCAGTTCTTC | CASSLAKASGANEQFF
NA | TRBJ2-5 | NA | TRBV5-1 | TGCGCCAGCAGCTCACAAGAGACCCAGTACTTC | CASSSQETQYF
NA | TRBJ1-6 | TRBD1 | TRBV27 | TGTGCCAGCAGTTTTAATACAGGGGGCGATAATTCACCCCTCCACTTT | CASSFNTGGDNSPLHF
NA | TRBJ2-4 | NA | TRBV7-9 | TGTGCCAGCAGCTTATTAGACATTCAGTACTTC | CASSLLDIQYF
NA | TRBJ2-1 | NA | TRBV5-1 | TGCGCCAGCGGGGTAGGAGCGACAGCCTACAATGAGCAGTTCTTC | CASGVGATAYNEQFF
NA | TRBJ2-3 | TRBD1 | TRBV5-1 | TGCGCCAGCAGCCCTATGGACAGGGGGCCAGATACGCAGTATTTT | CASSPMDRGPDTQYF
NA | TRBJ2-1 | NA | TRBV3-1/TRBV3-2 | TGTGCCAGCAGCCAAGACCCCGGGAGCATAGGCAATGAGCAGTTCTTC | CASSQDPGSIGNEQFF
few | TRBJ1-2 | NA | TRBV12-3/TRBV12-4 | TGTGCCAGCAGTTTGAGCAGGGACTATGGCTACACCTTC | CASSLSRDYGYTF
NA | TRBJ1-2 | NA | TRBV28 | TGTGCCAGCAGTTTTAGGAGGACTTATGGCTACACCTTC | CASSFRRTYGYTF
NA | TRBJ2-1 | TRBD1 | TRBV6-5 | TGTGCCAGCAGAAGACAGGGGTGGTACAATGAGCAGTTCTTC | CASRRQGWYNEQFF
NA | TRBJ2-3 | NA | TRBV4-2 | TGTGCCAGCAGCCAGACGACGGGCGGGAACACAGATACGCAGTATTTT | CASSQTTGGNTDTQYF
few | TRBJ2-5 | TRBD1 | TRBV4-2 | TGTGCCAGCAGGCAGCATCAGGGGGCGTCCTCCCAAGAGACCCAGTACTTC | CASRQHQGASSQETQYF
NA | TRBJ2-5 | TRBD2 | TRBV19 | TGTGCCAGTAGTATAGTGGGGACTAGGCAAGAGACCCAGTACTTC | CASSIVGTRQETQYF
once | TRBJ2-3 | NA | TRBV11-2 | TGTGCCAGCAGCTTAGGTCTCCGGACACATACGCAGTATTTT | CASSLGLRTHTQYF
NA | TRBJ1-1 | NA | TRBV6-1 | TGTGCCAGCAGTGAGGGTAAAAAACAGGAACGATCGGCTTTCTTT | CASSEGKKQERSAFF
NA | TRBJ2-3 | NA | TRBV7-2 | TGTGCCAGCAGCTTAGAGGGGGCAGATACGCAGTATTTT | CASSLEGADTQYF
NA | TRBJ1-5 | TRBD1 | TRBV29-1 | TGCAGCGTAGGACAGGATAGCAATCAGCCCCAGCATTTT | CSVGQDSNQPQHF
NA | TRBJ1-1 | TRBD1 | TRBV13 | TGTGCCAGCAGCTTAGTGGTGAGGGGGCGTTTGCGGGCTTTCTTT | CASSLVVRGRLRAFF
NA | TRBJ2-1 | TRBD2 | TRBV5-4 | TGTGCCAGCAGCACCGAACCGGGAGGCAATGAGCAGTTCTTC | CASSTEPGGNEQFF
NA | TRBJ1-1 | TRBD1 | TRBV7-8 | TGTGCCAGCTCACAGGGGGGGAACACTGAAGCTTTCTTT | CASSQGGNTEAFF
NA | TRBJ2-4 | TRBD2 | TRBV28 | TGTGCCAGCAGTGGACTAGCGGGAGGGAAAAACATTCAGTACTTC | CASSGLAGGKNIQYF
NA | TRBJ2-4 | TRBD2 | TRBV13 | TGTGCCAGCAGCTCACTAGCGGGCGTAAAAAAAAACATTCAGTACTTC | CASSSLAGVKKNIQYF
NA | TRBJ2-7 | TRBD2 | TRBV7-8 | TGTGCCAGCAGCCCTTTCCTAGCGGGGACTACCTACGAGCAGTACTTC | CASSPFLAGTTYEQYF
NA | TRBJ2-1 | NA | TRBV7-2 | TGTGCCAGCAGCTCAATATTGAACAGGGACAATGAGCAGTTCTTC | CASSSILNRDNEQFF
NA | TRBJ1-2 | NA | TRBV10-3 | TGTGCCATCTCCGGTGAGCGGCCAGAAGAGTTCTATGGCTACACCTTC | CAISGERPEEFYGYTF
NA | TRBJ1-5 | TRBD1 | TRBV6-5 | TGTGCCTCATGGGACAGGGGACAGCCCCAGCATTTT | CASWDRGQPQHF
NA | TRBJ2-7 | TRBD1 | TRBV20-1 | TGCAGTGCTAGTAACAGGGGCTACGAGCAGTACTTC | CSASNRGYEQYF
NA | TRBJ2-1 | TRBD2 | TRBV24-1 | TGTGCCACCAGTGATATCGTGAGCGGGAGTGCTGAGCAGTTCTTC | CATSDIVSGSAEQFF
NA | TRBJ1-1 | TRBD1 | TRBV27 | TGTGCCAGCAGTTCACCCCGACAGGGTCCTGAAGCTTTCTTT | CASSSPRQGPEAFF
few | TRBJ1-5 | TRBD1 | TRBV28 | TGTGCCAGCAGTTTACGGAGACAGGGACTTAATCAGCCCCAGCATTTT | CASSLRRQGLNQPQHF
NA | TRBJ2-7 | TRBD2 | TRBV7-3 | TGTGCCAGCAGCTTAGAATCGGGGGGGCCCTACGAGCAGTACTTC | CASSLESGGPYEQYF
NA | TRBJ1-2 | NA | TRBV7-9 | TGTGCCAGCAGTTTTGGGCAGAGGAGGGATTATGGCTACACCTTC | CASSFGQRRDYGYTF
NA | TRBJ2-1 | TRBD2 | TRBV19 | TGTGCCAGTAGTTCCGTAGCGGGCACTTTCTACAATGAGCAGTTCTTC | CASSSVAGTFYNEQFF
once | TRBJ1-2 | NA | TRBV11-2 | TGTGCCAGCAGCTTAGAGTTACAGATTAACTATGGCTACACCTTC | CASSLELQINYGYTF
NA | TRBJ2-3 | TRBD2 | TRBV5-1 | TGCGCCAGCAGCTTTTCTTCGGGAGGGACAGATACGCAGTATTTT | CASSFSSGGTDTQYF
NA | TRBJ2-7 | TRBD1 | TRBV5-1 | TGCGCCAGCAGCTTGTTGGACAGGAACTACGAGCAGTACTTC | CASSLLDRNYEQYF
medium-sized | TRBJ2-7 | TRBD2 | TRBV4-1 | TGCGCCAGCAGTCCAGCGGGAATAGAGCAGTACTTC | CASSPAGIEQYF
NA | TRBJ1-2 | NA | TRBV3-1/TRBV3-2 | TGTGCCAGCAGCCAAAGGTTCACAGGCACTAACTATGGCTACACCTTC | CASSQRFTGTNYGYTF
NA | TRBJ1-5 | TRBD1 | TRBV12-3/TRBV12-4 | TGTGCCAGCAGTGCACAGGGGAATCAGCCCCAGCATTTT | CASSAQGNQPQHF